These 2 T cell receptor beta chains were all obtained from the same sample, sequenced in a study of blood T cell repertoires in COVID-19. The protocol was immunoSEQ multiplex PCR, while the TCRdb copy is restricted to in-frame clones and leaves out a portion. The profile shows under 250,000 clones, 80% to 90% of them singletons. The sample consisted of PBMCs or T cells enriched from blood (not recorded which). The receptors shown here come from a woman younger than 35 in a cohort exposed to, infected with or recovered from COVID-19 (not recorded which).

V usage is TRBV11-3 and J usage is TRBJ2-7; 7 bases are a match to TRBD1. V shed 0 bases, J shed 5 bases, and the junction held 10 bases outside the gene matches. The CDR3 loop spans 16 amino acids. Germline V gene data show CDR1 as SGHNT and CDR2 as YENEEA. CDR3 in DNA: TGTGCCAGCAGCTTAGATGTTGACAGGGCAGTAAACGAGCAGTACTTC. Protein: CASSLDVDRAVNEQYF. The full variable domain, with the rest looked up from reference TRBV11-3 and TRBJ2-7, is EAGVVQSPRYKIIEKKQPVAFWCNPISGHNTLYWYLQNLGQGPELLIRYENEEAVDDSQLPKDRFSAERLKGVDSTLKIQPAELGDSAVYLCASSLDVDRAVNEQYFGPGTRLTVT.

The V call is TRBV5-1, the J call TRBJ1-4, with 7 bases that match TRBD1. Germline values: CDR1 SGHRS, CDR2 YFSETQ. V gave up 0 bases and J gave up 6 bases; unmatched junction bases: 8. This CDR3 is 16 amino acids long. CDR3 region: CASSLDRGRIHEKLFF. The CDR3 DNA follows: TGCGCCAGCAGCTTGGACAGGGGAAGGATTCATGAAAAACTGTTTTTT.